This is a list of T cell receptor beta chains from one sample in a study of vaccination effects on CD4 cells after COVID-19. The antigens these receptors bind are not known. Some clones are missing from TCRdb's copy, which holds only in-frame ones; the method was immunoSEQ multiplex PCR. This repertoire shows fewer than 90,000 clones, around 74% found once; its top ten account for more than 0.95%. The sequences come from CD4+ T cells from PBMCs cultured with HCoV-OC43 spike peptides, collected after COVID-19 vaccination. Receptors originate from a human donor who received a COVID-19 vaccine. Both conserved end residues are part of each CDR3. D genes are given only for firm matches. Part of the rows lack a size; the others show once, few, many or a class for expanded clones.

>NA|NA|TRBJ1-1|TRBV15
CATSRDPHTEAFF
TGTGCCACCAGCAGAGATCCACACACTGAAGCTTTCTTT
>NA|NA|TRBJ2-3|TRBV5-1
CASSQGGARTDTQYF
TGCGCCAGCAGCCAAGGGGGTGCGAGGACAGATACGCAGTATTTT
>NA|few|TRBJ1-4|TRBV9
CASSPMLPNEKLFF
TGTGCCAGCAGCCCCATGTTGCCTAATGAAAAACTGTTTTTT
>NA|NA|TRBJ2-1|TRBV6-6
CASSYEAGNEQFF
TGTGCCAGCAGTTACGAGGCGGGGAATGAGCAGTTCTTC
>NA|NA|TRBJ1-1|TRBV19
CASSMKISGTEAFF
TGTGCCAGTAGTATGAAGATATCGGGCACTGAAGCTTTCTTT
>TRBD1|NA|TRBJ1-1|TRBV5-6
CASSLEHRGTEAFF
TGTGCCAGCAGCTTGGAACACAGGGGCACTGAAGCTTTCTTT
>NA|NA|TRBJ1-1|TRBV30
CAWSVSRNKNTEAFF
TGTGCCTGGAGTGTATCCAGAAACAAGAACACTGAAGCTTTCTTT
>TRBD1|NA|TRBJ1-5|TRBV6-2/TRBV6-3
CASSYPDRVFQHF
TGTGCCAGCAGTTATCCCGACAGGGTGTTCCAGCATTTT
>TRBD1|NA|TRBJ1-1|TRBV6-5
CASSYEGTVNTEAFF
TGTGCCAGCAGTTACGAAGGGACAGTGAACACTGAAGCTTTCTTT
>NA|NA|TRBJ1-1|TRBV4-1
CASSQAFRGGTEAFF
TGCGCCAGCAGCCAAGCCTTCAGGGGCGGAACTGAAGCTTTCTTT
>NA|NA|TRBJ1-5|TRBV2
CASRLWDGDNQPQHF
TGTGCCAGCAGACTCTGGGACGGCGACAATCAGCCCCAGCATTTT
>NA|NA|TRBJ2-3|TRBV27
CASSSSRWEVGTDTQYF
TGTGCCAGCAGTTCGAGTCGCTGGGAGGTTGGCACAGATACGCAGTATTTT
>NA|once|TRBJ2-3|TRBV7-3
CASSLLTSSTQYF
TGTGCCAGCAGCCTCCTGACCTCGAGTACGCAGTATTTT
>NA|once|TRBJ1-2|TRBV9
CASSPHDGGRPGGYTF
TGTGCCAGCAGCCCCCACGACGGGGGTCGGCCTGGGGGCTACACCTTC
>TRBD1|NA|TRBJ1-2|TRBV12-5
CASGLQGAVGYTF
TGTGCTAGTGGTTTGCAGGGGGCGGTCGGCTACACCTTC